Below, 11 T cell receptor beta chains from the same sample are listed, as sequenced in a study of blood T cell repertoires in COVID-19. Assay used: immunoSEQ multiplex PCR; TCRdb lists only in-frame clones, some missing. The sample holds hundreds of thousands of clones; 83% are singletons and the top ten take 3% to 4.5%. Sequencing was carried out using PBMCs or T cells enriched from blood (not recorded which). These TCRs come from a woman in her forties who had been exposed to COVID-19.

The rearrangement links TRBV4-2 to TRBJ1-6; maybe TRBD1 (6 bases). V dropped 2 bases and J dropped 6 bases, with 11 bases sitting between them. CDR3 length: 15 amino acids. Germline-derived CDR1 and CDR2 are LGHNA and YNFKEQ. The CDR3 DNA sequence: TGTGCCAGCAGCCAACCGACAGGAGTTAATTCACCCCTCCACTTT. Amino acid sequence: CASSQPTGVNSPLHF.

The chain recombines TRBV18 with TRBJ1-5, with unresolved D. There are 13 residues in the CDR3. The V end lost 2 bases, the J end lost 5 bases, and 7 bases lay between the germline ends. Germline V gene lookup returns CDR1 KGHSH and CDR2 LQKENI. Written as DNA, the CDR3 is TGTGCCAGCTCACCAACTGAAGATCAGCCCCAGCATTTT. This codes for CASSPTEDQPQHF.

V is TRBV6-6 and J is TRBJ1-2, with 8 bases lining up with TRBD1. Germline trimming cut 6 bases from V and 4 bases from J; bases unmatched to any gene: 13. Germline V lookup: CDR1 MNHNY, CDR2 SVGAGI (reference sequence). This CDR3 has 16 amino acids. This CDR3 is CASSSIGTGPTYGYTF. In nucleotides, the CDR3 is TGTGCCAGCAGCTCTATCGGGACAGGCCCTACCTATGGCTACACCTTC.

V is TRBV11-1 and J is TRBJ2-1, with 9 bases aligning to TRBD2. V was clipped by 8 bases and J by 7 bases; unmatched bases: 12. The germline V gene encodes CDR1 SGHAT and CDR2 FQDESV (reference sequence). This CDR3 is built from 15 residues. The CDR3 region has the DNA TGTGCCAGCTCACCCAGGGCGGGGGGGAAAAATGAGCAGTTCTTC. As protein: CASSPRAGGKNEQFF.

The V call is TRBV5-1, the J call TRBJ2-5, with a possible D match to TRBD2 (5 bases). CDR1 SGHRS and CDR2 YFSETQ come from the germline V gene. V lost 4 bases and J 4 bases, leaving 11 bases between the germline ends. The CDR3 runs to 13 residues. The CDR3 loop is CASSAGNPETQYF. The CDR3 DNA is TGCGCCAGCAGCGCCGGGAACCCAGAGACCCAGTACTTC.

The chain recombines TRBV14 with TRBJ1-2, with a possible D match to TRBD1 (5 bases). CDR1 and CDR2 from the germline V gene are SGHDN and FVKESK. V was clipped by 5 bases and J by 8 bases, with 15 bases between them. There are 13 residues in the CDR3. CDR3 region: CASSSEGRRGYTF. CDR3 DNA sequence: TGTGCCAGCAGCTCTGAGGGGAGGAGGGGCTACACCTTC.

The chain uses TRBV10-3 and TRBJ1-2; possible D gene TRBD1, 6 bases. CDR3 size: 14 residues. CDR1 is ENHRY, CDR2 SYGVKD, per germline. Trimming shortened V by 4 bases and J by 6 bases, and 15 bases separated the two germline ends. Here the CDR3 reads CAISAGGALDGYTF. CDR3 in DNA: TGTGCCATCAGTGCCGGGGGGGCGTTAGATGGCTACACCTTC.

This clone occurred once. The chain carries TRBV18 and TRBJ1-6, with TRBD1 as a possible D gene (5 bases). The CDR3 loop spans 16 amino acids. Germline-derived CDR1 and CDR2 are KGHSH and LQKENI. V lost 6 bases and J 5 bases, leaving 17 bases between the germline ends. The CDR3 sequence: CASSSSRQTDNSPLHF. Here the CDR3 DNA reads TGTGCCAGCTCCTCCAGTCGACAGACCGATAATTCACCCCTCCACTTT. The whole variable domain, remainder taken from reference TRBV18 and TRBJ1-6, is NAGVMQNPRHLVRRRGQEARLRCSPMKGHSHVYWYRQLPEEGLKFMVYLQKENIIDESGMPKERFSAEFPKEGPSILRIQQVVRGDSAAYFCASSSSRQTDNSPLHFGNGTRLTVT.

CDR3 DNA sequence: TGTGCCTGGAGTGTACTGGGAGGGGCCTCTGGAAACACCATATATTTT. It yields the protein CAWSVLGGASGNTIYF. The chain has TRBV30 and TRBJ1-3; D possibly corresponds to TRBD1 (5 bases). The CDR3 is 16 amino acids. Trimming pared 0 bases from V and 0 bases from J, leaving 12 bases between. Germline V lookup: CDR1 GTSNPN, CDR2 SVGIG (reference sequence).

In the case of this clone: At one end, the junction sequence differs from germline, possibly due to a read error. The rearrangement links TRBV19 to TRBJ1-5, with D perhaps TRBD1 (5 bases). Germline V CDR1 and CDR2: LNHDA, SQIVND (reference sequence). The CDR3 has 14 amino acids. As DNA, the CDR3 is TGTGCCAGTAAGGGAGGGACTAGCAATCAGTCCCAGCATTTT. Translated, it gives CASKGGTSNQSQHF.

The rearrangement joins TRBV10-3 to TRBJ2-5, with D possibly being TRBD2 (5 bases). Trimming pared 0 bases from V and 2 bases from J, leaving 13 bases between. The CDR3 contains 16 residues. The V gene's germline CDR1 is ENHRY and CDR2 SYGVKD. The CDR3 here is CAISESTGLGQETQYF. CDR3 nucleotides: TGTGCCATCAGTGAGTCGACGGGGTTGGGACAAGAGACCCAGTACTTC.